The 3 T cell receptor beta chains listed next were all sequenced from one sample in a study of regulatory T cells in long-lasting Graves disease. Through Arm-PCR of CDR3 regions and iRepertoire HTBI primers, TCR beta libraries were built. TCRdb analysed the multiplex PCR reads with MiXCR anew, one entry per CDR3 protein. The data show nearly 350,000 distinct CDR3 sequences, with 15% to 20% seen just once and approximately 31% held by the top ten. The time point is: persistent/refractory GD, antithyroid drugs over 5 years with positive TRAb. Preparation of the TCR library used RNA extracted from PBMCs. Material: peripheral blood mononuclear cells (PBMCs), obtained when the disease was refractory, from a patient treated with antithyroid drugs. The receptor source for this set is a female donor with Graves disease.

This clonotype was picked up a small number of times. This chain joins TRBV20-1 and TRBJ1-2, with no clear D. The CDR3 totals 14 residues. Per germline, CDR1 DFQATT and CDR2 SNEGSKA (reference sequence). Trimming took off 3 bases at V and 4 bases at J, with 15 bases between the two ends. In DNA, the CDR3 is TGCAGTGCTAGGGCCCAAGGCATCCCCTATGGCTACACCTTC. It translates to CSARAQGIPYGYTF.

The chain carries TRBV20-1 and TRBJ2-7; TRBD2 matches 12 bases. The germline V gene has CDR1 DFQATT and CDR2 SNEGSKA (reference sequence). V trimming: 6 bases; J trimming: 1 base; junction bases outside the gene matches: 7. This CDR3 is built from 15 residues. DNA of the CDR3: TGCAGTGCACGGACTAGCGGGACGGTTTCCTACGAGCAGTACTTC. It specifies CSARTSGTVSYEQYF.

A few counts support this clonotype. This sequence joins TRBV28 and TRBJ2-1; 8 nucleotides match TRBD2. Looked up from germline, CDR1 is MDHEN and CDR2 is SYDVKM. Germline trimming cut 3 bases from V and 4 bases from J; bases unmatched to any gene: 11. The CDR3 extends over 17 amino acids. For the CDR3, the DNA is TGTGCCAGCAGTTTTAGCGCTCTAGCGGGCCTATACAATGAGCAGTTCTTC. Amino acids: CASSFSALAGLYNEQFF.